Presented here are 20 T cell receptor beta chains from one specimen sequenced in a study of technical replicates of blood from four donors (dated by TCRdb to about 2017). The method behind the library was the immunoSEQ multiplex PCR assay. Sourced from immuneACCESS, this table was stored by TCRdb with only in-frame sequences that have V and J called. A share of the clones is absent; for the studies checked, an unresolved V gene accounts for under half, and the remainder has no known explanation. For this sample the table gives about 59,000 clones, of which just under 95% were detected only once. The biggest ten clones account for approximately 4% of the sample. Sequencing was done on a sample of PBMCs. These receptors all come from a human donor in good health. Some clones in this sample may be carry-over from other donors' samples.

The table lists this clone with a few counts. The chain has TRBV5-4 and TRBJ2-7; the match to TRBD2 covers 8 bases. V gave up 4 bases and J gave up 5 bases; unmatched junction bases: 8. CDR1 SGHNT and CDR2 YYREEE come from the germline V gene (reference sequence). The CDR3 runs to 14 residues. The CDR3 loop reads CASSDRGGEHEQYF. DNA for the CDR3: TGTGCCAGCAGCGACCGGGGGGGCGAGCACGAGCAGTACTTC.

The chain uses TRBV7-2 and TRBJ2-2; 7 bases agree with TRBD1. This CDR3 region has 15 residues. The germline V gene encodes CDR1 SGHTA and CDR2 FQGNSA. The V and J ends lost 5 bases and 2 bases, in that order; junction bases with no gene match: 5. The CDR3 nucleotides are TGTGCCAGCAGCCGGGGACAGCCAAACACCGGGGAGCTGTTTTTT. Protein sequence: CASSRGQPNTGELFF.

The chain carries TRBV4-1 and TRBJ2-7; perhaps TRBD1 as D (6 bases). CDR3 length: 15 amino acids. Germline V gives CDR1 MGHRA, CDR2 YSYEKL. Trimming removed 0 bases at V and 3 bases at J, with 12 bases between. As DNA, the CDR3 is TGCGCCAGCAGCCAAGATCTGCAGGGGCTCTACGAGCAGTACTTC. It is translated as CASSQDLQGLYEQYF.

This rearrangement joins TRBV30 to TRBJ2-5; 8 bases line up with TRBD2. With 3 bases clipped from V and 11 bases from J, the junction kept 11 bases outside the gene matches. This CDR3 region has 13 residues. Germline-derived CDR1 and CDR2 are GTSNPN and SVGIG (reference sequence). The CDR3 nucleotides read TGTGCCTGGAGCGGGGGGGCCCGGAACCTACAGTACTTC. It is translated as CAWSGGARNLQYF.

The CDR3 region is CASSIGTHKGEKLFF. The CDR3 nucleotides read TGCGCCAGCAGCATCGGGACTCACAAGGGGGAAAAACTGTTTTTT. V gene TRBV5-1 combines with J gene TRBJ1-4; maybe TRBD1 (5 bases). The ends were cut back, 4 bases at V and 8 bases at J, with 18 bases in the middle. This CDR3 comprises 15 residues. Germline V lookup: CDR1 SGHRS, CDR2 YFSETQ.

This chain uses TRBV5-4 with TRBJ2-1; 11 positions agree with TRBD2. Trimming at V came to 4 bases and at J to 0 bases, leaving 9 bases not matched to a gene. CDR1 is SGHNT and CDR2 is YYREEE in the germline V gene (reference sequence). The length of the CDR3 is 18 residues. The CDR3 sequence is CASSGEGLAVSSYNEQFF. DNA of the CDR3: TGTGCCAGCAGCGGGGAGGGACTAGCGGTTTCCTCCTACAATGAGCAGTTCTTC.

This chain joins TRBV5-5 and TRBJ2-7; 7 nucleotides align to TRBD1. Germline assignment: CDR1 SGHKS and CDR2 YYEKEE (reference sequence). The CDR3 contains 15 residues. V lost 1 base, J lost 3 bases, and 7 bases stayed unmatched. CDR3 amino acids: CASSLPRDRIYEQYF. The CDR3 DNA is TGTGCCAGCAGCTTGCCCAGGGACAGAATCTACGAGCAGTACTTC.

V gene TRBV7-2 combines with J gene TRBJ2-7; D not certain. Germline assignment: CDR1 SGHTA and CDR2 FQGNSA. This CDR3 contains 14 residues. Deletions cut 2 bases from V and 3 bases from J, with 11 bases between. CDR3 in amino acids: CASSLYYKNYEQYF. DNA of the CDR3: TGTGCCAGCAGCTTATATTACAAAAACTACGAGCAGTACTTC. The whole variable domain, remainder taken from reference TRBV7-2 and TRBJ2-7, is GAGVSQSPSNKVTEKGKDVELRCDPISGHTALYWYRQSLGQGLEFLIYFQGNSAPDKSGLPSDRFSAERTGGSVSTLTIQRTQQEDSAVYLCASSLYYKNYEQYFGPGTRLTVT.

The chain employs TRBV9 and TRBJ2-2; tentative D call: TRBD2 (6 bases). V lost 1 base and J 1 base, leaving 8 bases between the germline ends. The CDR3 has 15 residues. Germline values: CDR1 SGDLS, CDR2 YYNGEE. The CDR3 DNA reads as TGTGCCAGCAGCGTATGGGACTTGAACACCGGGGAGCTGTTTTTT. This codes for CASSVWDLNTGELFF.

The chain employs TRBV2 and TRBJ1-2, with D hard to call. CDR3 length equals 15 residues. Between the trimmed V and J ends, which lost 2 bases and 2 bases, there was a span of 12 bases. Per germline, CDR1 SNHLY and CDR2 FYNNEI. The CDR3 protein is CASSENGFSNYGYTF. The CDR3 DNA reads as TGTGCCAGCAGTGAAAACGGGTTCTCAAACTATGGCTACACCTTC.

This clone showed up just once. The CDR3 DNA is TGCGCCAGCAGCTTGTTGGAGGGGAGCACTGAAGCTTTCTTT. The encoded protein is CASSLLEGSTEAFF. The chain carries TRBV5-1 and TRBJ1-1, with D possibly being TRBD1 (5 bases). The CDR3 extends over 14 amino acids. V lost 1 base and J 4 bases, leaving 11 bases between the germline ends. Germline loops: CDR1 SGHRS, CDR2 YFSETQ.

CDR3 coding DNA: TGTGCCACTTGGACAGGGGACTATGGCTACACCTTC. Translating it yields CATWTGDYGYTF. The chain has TRBV10-3 and TRBJ1-2; 9 bases agree with TRBD1. CDR1 and CDR2 from the germline V gene are ENHRY and SYGVKD. CDR3 length equals 12 residues. The ends lost 10 bases at V and 3 bases at J; junction bases unmatched: 3.

The CDR3 spells CASLLTGGQETQYF. For the CDR3, the DNA is TGTGCCAGCTTGCTCACCGGGGGTCAAGAGACCCAGTACTTC. V and J are TRBV18 and TRBJ2-5, with D perhaps TRBD2 (6 bases). Trimming removed 7 bases at V and 2 bases at J, with 14 bases between. The germline V gene encodes CDR1 KGHSH and CDR2 LQKENI. The CDR3 is 14 residues long. Filled out from reference TRBV18 and TRBJ2-5, the complete variable domain reads NAGVMQNPRHLVRRRGQEARLRCSPMKGHSHVYWYRQLPEEGLKFMVYLQKENIIDESGMPKERFSAEFPKEGPSILRIQQVVRGDSAAYFCASLLTGGQETQYFGPGTRLLVL.

J is TRBJ1-5 and V is TRBV18, with TRBD1 identical over 7 bases. The CDR3 loop spans 16 amino acids. Looked up from germline, CDR1 is KGHSH and CDR2 is LQKENI. V gave up 3 bases and J gave up 2 bases; unmatched junction bases: 7. This chain's CDR3 is CASSPNTGAGNQPQHF. The CDR3 DNA reads as TGTGCCAGCTCACCCAATACAGGGGCGGGCAATCAGCCCCAGCATTTT.

J is TRBJ2-7 and V is TRBV6-5, with a weak D call TRBD1 (5 bases). This CDR3 has 14 amino acids. The germline V gene has CDR1 MNHEY and CDR2 SVGAGI. V shed 2 bases and J shed 3 bases, with 11 bases lying between them. CDR3 DNA: TGTGCCAGCAGTTACGGACACGAGAGCTACGAGCAGTACTTC. Translated, it gives CASSYGHESYEQYF.

The chain uses TRBV11-1 and TRBJ1-3; D uncertain. The V and J ends lost 7 bases and 2 bases respectively, with 15 bases between them. This CDR3 is built from 15 residues. Germline V gives CDR1 SGHAT, CDR2 FQDESV (reference sequence). The CDR3 region is CASTQGLTTGNTIYF. CDR3 in DNA: TGTGCCAGCACCCAAGGACTGACGACTGGAAACACCATATATTTT.

J is TRBJ2-3 and V is TRBV4-1; 9 bases are shared with TRBD2. Looked up from germline, CDR1 is MGHRA and CDR2 is YSYEKL. The V segment lost 1 base and the J segment 4 bases; nucleotides outside the gene matches: 6. This CDR3 is 16 amino acids long. The CDR3: CASSQAAGGEADTQYF. CDR3 DNA sequence: TGCGCCAGCAGCCAAGCGGCGGGGGGGGAGGCAGATACGCAGTATTTT.

This chain links TRBV7-3 with TRBJ2-3, with 9 bases identical to TRBD2. CDR1 is SGHTA, CDR2 FQGTGA, per germline. This CDR3 contains 15 residues. V dropped 2 bases and J dropped 1; count of bases not matched to a gene: 1. The CDR3 DNA sequence: TGTGCCAGCAGCTTAGGGACTAGCCGCACAGATACGCAGTATTTT. Residues: CASSLGTSRTDTQYF.

J is TRBJ1-1 and V is TRBV5-6; D call uncertain. Germline V lookup: CDR1 SGHDT, CDR2 YYEEEE. V lost 2 bases to trimming and J lost 4 bases, with 12 bases between them. CDR3 length: 14 amino acids. The CDR3 region has the DNA TGTGCCAGCAGCTTCCGGGGATGGGGCACTGAAGCTTTCTTT. Protein product: CASSFRGWGTEAFF.

The J gene is TRBJ1-2, the V gene TRBV5-1; unclear D gene. Per the germline V gene, CDR1 is SGHRS and CDR2 is YFSETQ. V lost 0 bases to trimming and J lost 2 bases, with 8 bases between them. This CDR3 has 14 amino acids. CDR3 protein: CASSLGHPNYGYTF. CDR3 in DNA: TGCGCCAGCAGCTTGGGACACCCAAACTATGGCTACACCTTC.